This TCR beta chain was captured in a study of response to subunit inactivated influenza vaccine. Regarding the study as a whole: Seasonal influenza vaccination, on each occasion, was suggested by the authors to recruit few new T cells.

Note on this clonotype: The target antigen is unknown.

From the RT-PCR reads, TCRdb called clonotypes with MiXCR, one entry per CDR3 protein. Altogether 500,000 to 750,000 distinct CDR3 sequences are present, 14% being singletons, with the ten largest covering 11%. V lost 5 bases, J lost 5 bases, and 12 bases lay in between. The CDR3 length is 13 residues. Germline V gives CDR1 SGHTA, CDR2 FQGNSA. The chain has TRBV7-2 and TRBJ2-5; D uncertain. This receptor was taken from a man over 45 who received an inactivated influenza vaccine. The sample was PBMCs from blood, taken about 13 days after vaccination. CDR3 sequence: CASSPGPEETQYF. As DNA, the CDR3 is TGTGCCAGCAGCCCCGGACCCGAGGAGACCCAGTACTTC.